This record covers a single T cell receptor (beta chain). The antigen is unknown. CDR1 is GTSNPN and CDR2 is SVGIG in the germline V gene (reference sequence). The length of the CDR3 is 14 residues. Trimming took 1 base from V and 6 from J, leaving 16 bases between them. TCRdb's table, derived via immunoSEQ multiplex PCR, lists solely in-frame clones and lacks some. The repertoire holds some 130,000 clones, with roughly 88% as singletons. The record originates from a study of T cell responses to AZD1222 COVID-19 vaccine. Overall study results and limits: Females made up more of the donors, who were largely white British, and clonal diversity may have come out too low. Vaccine-related CD4 TCRs covered spike, predominating at 160-218 and 743-854.

The chain is built from TRBV30 and TRBJ2-7; D is undetermined. The receptor was isolated from an adult in good health. Sequencing used peripheral blood, obtained on day 0 of MenACWY control vaccination. CDR3: CAWSGPSEVVEQYF. In nucleotides, the CDR3 is TGTGCCTGGAGTGGCCCCTCCGAGGTAGTCGAGCAGTACTTC.